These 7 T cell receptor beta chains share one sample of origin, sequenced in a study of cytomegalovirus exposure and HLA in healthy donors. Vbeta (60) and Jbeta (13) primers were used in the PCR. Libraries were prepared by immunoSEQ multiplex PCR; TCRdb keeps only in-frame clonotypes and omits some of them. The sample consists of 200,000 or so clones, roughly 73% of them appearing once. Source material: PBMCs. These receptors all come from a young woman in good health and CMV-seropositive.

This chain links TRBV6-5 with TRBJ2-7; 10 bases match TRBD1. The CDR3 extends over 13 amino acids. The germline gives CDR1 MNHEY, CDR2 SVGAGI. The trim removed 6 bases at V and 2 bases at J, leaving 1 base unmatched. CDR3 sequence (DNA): TGTGCCAGCAGGGGGACAGGGGCCTACGAGCAGTACTTC. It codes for CASRGTGAYEQYF.

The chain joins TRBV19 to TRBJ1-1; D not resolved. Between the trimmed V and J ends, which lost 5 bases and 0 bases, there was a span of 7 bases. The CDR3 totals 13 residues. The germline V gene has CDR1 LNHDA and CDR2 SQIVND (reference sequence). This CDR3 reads CASSVAVNTEAFF. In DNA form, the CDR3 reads TGTGCCAGTAGTGTAGCGGTGAACACTGAAGCTTTCTTT.

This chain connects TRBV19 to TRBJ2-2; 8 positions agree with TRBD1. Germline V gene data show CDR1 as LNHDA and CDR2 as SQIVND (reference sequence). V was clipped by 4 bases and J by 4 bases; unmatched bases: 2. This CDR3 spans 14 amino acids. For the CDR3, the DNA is TGTGCCAGTAGTAAGCAGGGGGCCACCGGGGAGCTGTTTTTT. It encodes CASSKQGATGELFF.

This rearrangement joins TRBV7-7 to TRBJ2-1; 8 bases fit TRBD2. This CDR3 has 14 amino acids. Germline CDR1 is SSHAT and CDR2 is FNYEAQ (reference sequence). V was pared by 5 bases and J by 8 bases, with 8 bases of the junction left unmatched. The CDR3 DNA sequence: TGTGCCAGCAGCCCTGAGCGGGAGCGTCATGAGCAGTTCTTC. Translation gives CASSPERERHEQFF.

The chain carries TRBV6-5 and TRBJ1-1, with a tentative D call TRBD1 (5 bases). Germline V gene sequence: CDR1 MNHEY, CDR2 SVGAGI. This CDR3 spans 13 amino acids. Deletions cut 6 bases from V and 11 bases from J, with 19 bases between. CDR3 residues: CASRNTGLGGAFF. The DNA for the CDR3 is TGTGCCAGCAGGAATACAGGCCTGGGGGGGGCTTTCTTT.

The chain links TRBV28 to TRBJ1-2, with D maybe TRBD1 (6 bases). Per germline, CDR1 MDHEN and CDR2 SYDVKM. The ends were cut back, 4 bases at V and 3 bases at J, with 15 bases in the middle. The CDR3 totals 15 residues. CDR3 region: CASSSLGGAYYGYTF. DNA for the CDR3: TGTGCCAGCAGTTCCCTGGGGGGGGCTTACTATGGCTACACCTTC.

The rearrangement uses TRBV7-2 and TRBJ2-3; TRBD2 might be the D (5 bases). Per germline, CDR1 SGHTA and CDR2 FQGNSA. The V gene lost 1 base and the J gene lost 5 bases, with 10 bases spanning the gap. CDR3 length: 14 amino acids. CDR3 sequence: CASSLDAGKDTQYF. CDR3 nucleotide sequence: TGTGCCAGCAGCTTAGACGCGGGTAAAGATACGCAGTATTTT. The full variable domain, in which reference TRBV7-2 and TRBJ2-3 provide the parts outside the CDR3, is GAGVSQSPSNKVTEKGKDVELRCDPISGHTALYWYRQSLGQGLEFLIYFQGNSAPDKSGLPSDRFSAERTGGSVSTLTIQRTQQEDSAVYLCASSLDAGKDTQYFGPGTRLTVL.